What follows are 19 T cell receptor beta chains derived from one specimen sequenced in a study of CD8 T cells in Susac syndrome. An input of about 0.5 to 1 ug of RNA was subjected to reverse transcription using random hexamers. Each CDR3 protein is one row after TCRdb ran MiXCR on the immunoSEQ multiplex PCR reads. The table records around 150,000 distinct CDR3 sequences, approximately 96% of them present only once. The sequencing input was CD4+ T cells from PBMCs. These TCRs come from a human donor with multiple sclerosis.

This rearrangement joins TRBV20-1 to TRBJ2-7, with D possibly matching TRBD2 (6 bases). The germline V and J ends were trimmed by 1 base and 7 bases, with 20 bases remaining between them. From germline, CDR1 is DFQATT and CDR2 SNEGSKA (reference sequence). The length of the CDR3 is 15 residues. This CDR3 reads CSARVGGVADGEQYF. CDR3 coding DNA: TGCAGTGCTAGAGTCGGCGGGGTGGCGGATGGGGAGCAGTACTTC.

Only one count was recorded for this clonotype. V gene TRBV29-1 combines with J gene TRBJ2-2; TRBD2 agrees at 9 bases. The trim removed 7 bases at V and 7 bases at J, leaving 13 bases unmatched. CDR3 length equals 15 residues. Germline CDR1 reads SQVTM; CDR2 reads ANQGSEA. CDR3: CSATASGAVGGELFF. In DNA form, the CDR3 reads TGCAGCGCTACTGCTAGCGGGGCCGTCGGCGGGGAGCTGTTTTTT.

The chain carries TRBV29-1 and TRBJ2-7; a weak D match, TRBD2 (5 bases). This CDR3 is built from 11 residues. V was trimmed by 5 bases and J by 3 bases, leaving 8 bases between them. Germline CDR1 is SQVTM and CDR2 is ANQGSEA. CDR3 in DNA: TGCAGCGTTTCCGCGGGCTACGAGCAGTACTTC. Protein sequence: CSVSAGYEQYF.

The chain uses TRBV30 and TRBJ1-5; D is unclear. Trimming removed 5 bases from V and 2 bases from J, with 13 bases in between. Germline CDR1 and CDR2: GTSNPN and SVGIG (reference sequence). CDR3 length equals 14 residues. The chain's CDR3 is CAWGSPGGNQPQHF. The CDR3, as DNA: TGTGCCTGGGGGTCGCCCGGGGGCAATCAGCCCCAGCATTTT.

This clonotype was seen a few times. The genes are TRBV3-1 and TRBJ2-1; TRBD2 matches at 10 bases. From germline, CDR1 is LGHDT and CDR2 YNNKEL (reference sequence). V was clipped by 3 bases and J by 6 bases; unmatched bases: 2. The CDR3 covers 14 residues. CDR3 DNA sequence: TGTGCCAGCAGCCAGGGACTAGCGCGCAATGAGCAGTTCTTC. This sequence encodes CASSQGLARNEQFF.

The chain employs TRBV9 and TRBJ2-3, with 7 bases fitting TRBD1. Germline V gives CDR1 SGDLS, CDR2 YYNGEE. The CDR3 loop spans 18 amino acids. Unmatched junction bases numbered 11, after V lost 0 bases and J lost 1 base. CDR3 amino acids: CASSVAAGGGTGTDTQYF. The CDR3 DNA is TGTGCCAGCAGCGTAGCGGCAGGGGGTGGAACTGGCACAGATACGCAGTATTTT. Variable domain in full (rest from reference TRBV9 and TRBJ2-3): DSGVTQTPKHLITATGQRVTLRCSPRSGDLSVYWYQQSLDQGLQFLIQYYNGEERAKGNILERFSAQQFPDLHSELNLSSLELGDSALYFCASSVAAGGGTGTDTQYFGPGTRLTVL.

This rearrangement joins TRBV12-3 or TRBV12-4 to TRBJ1-3; D remains unclear. With 9 bases removed from V and 3 bases from J, the gap between germline ends came to 12 bases. This CDR3 contains 13 residues. The CDR3 is CASRRLDGNTIYF. Here the CDR3 DNA reads TGTGCCAGTCGCAGGTTGGATGGAAACACCATATATTTT.

This chain joins TRBV7-9 and TRBJ2-5; 7 bases are shared with TRBD2. Per the germline V gene, CDR1 is SEHNR and CDR2 is FQNEAQ (reference sequence). Trimming removed 2 bases from V and 5 bases from J; junction bases left unmatched: 2. There are 13 residues in the CDR3. The CDR3 bases are TGTGCCAGCAGCTTACGGGGGGAGGAGACCCAGTACTTC. It translates to CASSLRGEETQYF.

V gene TRBV25-1 combines with J gene TRBJ2-7, with D perhaps matching TRBD1 (6 bases). The CDR3 is 14 amino acids. V lost 5 bases and J lost 0, with 11 bases in between. Germline V CDR1 and CDR2: MGHDK, SYGVNS. The CDR3 spells CASSPGQYSYEQYF. The CDR3 DNA reads as TGTGCCAGCAGTCCGGGACAATACTCCTACGAGCAGTACTTC.

V is TRBV20-1 and J is TRBJ2-5; a possible D gene is TRBD2 (6 bases). Trimming cost V 5 bases and J 5 bases, with 18 bases left between them. Germline V gives CDR1 DFQATT, CDR2 SNEGSKA (reference sequence). This CDR3 comprises 14 residues. In DNA form, the CDR3 reads TGCAGTGCTCCTTCCGGGAGCCGGTGGGAGACCCAGTACTTC. It specifies CSAPSGSRWETQYF.

The rearrangement joins TRBV27 to TRBJ1-4; the D is unclear. The germline gives CDR1 MNHEY, CDR2 SMNVEV (reference sequence). The CDR3 length is 15 residues. V dropped 5 bases and J dropped 4 bases, with 14 bases sitting between them. CDR3 amino acids: CASSPWVGGNEKLFF. The CDR3, as DNA: TGTGCCAGCAGTCCCTGGGTCGGAGGTAATGAAAAACTGTTTTTT.

This chain uses TRBV4-2 with TRBJ1-2; 7 bases fit TRBD1. CDR3 length: 16 amino acids. J gave up 1 base and V 1 base, and 6 bases lay outside the gene matches. Germline V gene lookup returns CDR1 LGHNA and CDR2 YNFKEQ. CDR3 nucleotides: TGTGCCAGCAGCCAAGGTGAAGGGGGCGTTAACTATGGCTACACCTTC. Encoded protein: CASSQGEGGVNYGYTF.

The genes are TRBV12-3 or TRBV12-4 and TRBJ2-5; either TRBD1 or TRBD2 may fit D (6 bases each). Trimming removed 7 bases at V and 0 bases at J, with 15 bases between. This CDR3 has 15 residues. CDR3 DNA sequence: TGTGCCAGCACCTTAACAGGGAGGTACCAAGAGACCCAGTACTTC. Its translation: CASTLTGRYQETQYF.

Only one count was recorded for this clonotype. V and J are TRBV7-2 and TRBJ2-2; D remains unclear. CDR1 and CDR2 from the germline V gene are SGHTA and FQGNSA. V was shortened by 3 bases and J by 6 bases, with 14 bases between the two germline ends. The CDR3 is 15 amino acids. DNA of the CDR3: TGTGCCAGCAGCTTGTGGGGATTTTTCCCCGGGGAGCTGTTTTTT. Translated, it gives CASSLWGFFPGELFF.

This rearrangement joins TRBV11-2 to TRBJ2-7, with 11 bases lining up with TRBD2. This CDR3 contains 15 residues. V shed 5 bases and J 1 base; nucleotides not matched to a gene: 4. Germline CDR1 and CDR2: SGHAT and FQNNGV. The DNA for the CDR3 is TGTGCCAGCAGCGGTTTAGCGGGAGGGTCCTACGAGCAGTACTTC. It translates to CASSGLAGGSYEQYF. Full variable domain (missing parts from reference TRBV11-2 and TRBJ2-7): EAGVAQSPRYKIIEKRQSVAFWCNPISGHATLYWYQQILGQGPKLLIQFQNNGVVDDSQLPKDRFSAERLKGVDSTLKIQPAKLEDSAVYLCASSGLAGGSYEQYFGPGTRLTVT.

CDR3 in DNA: TGTGCCAGCAGCTCCGGGACAGGGCGGAACACCGGGGAGCTGTTTTTT. Its translation: CASSSGTGRNTGELFF. The gene calls are TRBV7-8 and TRBJ2-2, with 9 nucleotides matching TRBD1. Germline assignment: CDR1 SGHVS and CDR2 FQNEAQ. Germline trimming cut 4 bases from V and 1 base from J; bases unmatched to any gene: 4. CDR3 length: 16 amino acids.

The rearrangement uses TRBV20-1 and TRBJ2-7; TRBD1 or TRBD2 may be the D gene (5 bases each). The ends were cut back, 0 bases at V and 1 base at J, with 22 bases in the middle. The CDR3 runs 18 residues. The germline V gene has CDR1 DFQATT and CDR2 SNEGSKA (reference sequence). CDR3 in amino acids: CSARDRGYVGRPSYEQYF. CDR3 coding DNA: TGCAGTGCTAGAGATAGGGGTTATGTGGGACGACCATCCTACGAGCAGTACTTC.

V is TRBV20-1 and J is TRBJ2-7; 7 positions match TRBD1. Germline V gene sequence: CDR1 DFQATT, CDR2 SNEGSKA (reference sequence). The CDR3 runs to 14 residues. Unmatched junction bases numbered 5, after V lost 1 base and J lost 2 bases. CDR3 in amino acids: CSARARTGPYEQYF. CDR3 nucleotides: TGCAGTGCTAGAGCTAGGACAGGCCCCTACGAGCAGTACTTC.

The chain joins TRBV28 to TRBJ2-4; perhaps TRBD2 as D (7 bases). Germline CDR1 and CDR2: MDHEN and SYDVKM. This CDR3 is 14 amino acids long. Trimming pared 5 bases from V and 3 bases from J, leaving 11 bases between. DNA of the CDR3: TGTGCCAGCAGTGGCGGGGGCTACAAAAACATTCAGTACTTC. It specifies CASSGGGYKNIQYF.